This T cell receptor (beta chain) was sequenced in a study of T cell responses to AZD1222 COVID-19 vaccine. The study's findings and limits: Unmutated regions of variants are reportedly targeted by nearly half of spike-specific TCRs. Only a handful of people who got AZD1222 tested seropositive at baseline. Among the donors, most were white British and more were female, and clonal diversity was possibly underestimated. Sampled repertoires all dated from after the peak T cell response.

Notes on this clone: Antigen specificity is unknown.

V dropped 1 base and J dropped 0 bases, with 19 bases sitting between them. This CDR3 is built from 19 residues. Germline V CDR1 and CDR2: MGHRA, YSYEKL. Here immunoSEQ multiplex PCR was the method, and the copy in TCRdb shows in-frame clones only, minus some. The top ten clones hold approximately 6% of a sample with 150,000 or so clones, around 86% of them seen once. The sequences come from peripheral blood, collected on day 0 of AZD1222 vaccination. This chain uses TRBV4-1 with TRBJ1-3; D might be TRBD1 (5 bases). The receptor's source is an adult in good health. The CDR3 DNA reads TGCGCCAGCAGCCAAGGAGTCGGGGGGGGTTATCTCTCTGGAAACACCATATATTTT. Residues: CASSQGVGGGYLSGNTIYF.